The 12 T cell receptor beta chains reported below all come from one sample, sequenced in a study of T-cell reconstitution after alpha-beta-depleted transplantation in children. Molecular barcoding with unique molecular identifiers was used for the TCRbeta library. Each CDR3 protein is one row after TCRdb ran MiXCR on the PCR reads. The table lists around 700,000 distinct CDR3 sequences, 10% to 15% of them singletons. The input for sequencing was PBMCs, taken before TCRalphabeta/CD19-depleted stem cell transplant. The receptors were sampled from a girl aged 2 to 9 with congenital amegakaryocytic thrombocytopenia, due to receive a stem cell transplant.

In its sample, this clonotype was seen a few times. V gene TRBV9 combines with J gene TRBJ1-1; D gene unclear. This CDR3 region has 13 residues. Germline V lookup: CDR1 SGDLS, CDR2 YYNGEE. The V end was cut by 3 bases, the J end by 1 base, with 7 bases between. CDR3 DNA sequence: TGTGCCAGCAGCGCAGCAGGGAACACTGAAGCTTTCTTT. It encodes CASSAAGNTEAFF.

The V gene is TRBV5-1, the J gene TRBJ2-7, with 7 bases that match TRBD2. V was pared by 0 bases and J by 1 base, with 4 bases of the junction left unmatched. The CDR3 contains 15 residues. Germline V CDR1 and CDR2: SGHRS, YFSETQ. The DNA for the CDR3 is TGCGCCAGCAGCTTGGTTCTAGCGGATTCCTACGAGCAGTACTTC. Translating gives CASSLVLADSYEQYF.

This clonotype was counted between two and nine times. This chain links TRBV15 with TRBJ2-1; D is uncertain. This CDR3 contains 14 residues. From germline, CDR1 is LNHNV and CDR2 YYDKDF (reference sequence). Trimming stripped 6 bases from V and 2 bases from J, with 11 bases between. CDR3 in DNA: TGTGCCACCAGGACTCCCGGCCCCTACAATGAGCAGTTCTTC. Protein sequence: CATRTPGPYNEQFF. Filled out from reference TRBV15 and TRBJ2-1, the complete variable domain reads DAMVIQNPRYQVTQFGKPVTLSCSQTLNHNVMYWYQQKSSQAPKLLFHYYDKDFNNEADTPDNFQSRRPNTSFCFLDIRSPGLGDTAMYLCATRTPGPYNEQFFGPGTRLTVL.

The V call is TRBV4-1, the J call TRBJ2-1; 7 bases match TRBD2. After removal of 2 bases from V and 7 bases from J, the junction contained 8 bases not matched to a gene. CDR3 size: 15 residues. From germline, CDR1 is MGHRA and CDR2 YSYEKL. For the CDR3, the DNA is TGCGCCAGCAGCCAACCTGGGACTACGGGGAATGAGCAGTTCTTC. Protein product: CASSQPGTTGNEQFF.

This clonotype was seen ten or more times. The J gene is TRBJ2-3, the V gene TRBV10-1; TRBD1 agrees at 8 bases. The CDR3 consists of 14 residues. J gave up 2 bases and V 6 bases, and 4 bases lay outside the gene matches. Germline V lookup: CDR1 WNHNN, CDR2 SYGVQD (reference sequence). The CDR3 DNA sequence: TGCGCCAGCAGCGTGGACAGGGCCACAGATACGCAGTATTTT. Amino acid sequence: CASSVDRATDTQYF.

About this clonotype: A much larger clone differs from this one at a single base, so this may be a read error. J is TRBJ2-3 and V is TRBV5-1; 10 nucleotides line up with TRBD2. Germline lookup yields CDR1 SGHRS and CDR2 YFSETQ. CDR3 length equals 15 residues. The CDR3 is CASSLGLAGEDTQFF. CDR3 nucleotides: TGCGCCAGCAGCTTGGGGCTAGCGGGAGAAGATACGCAGTTTTTT.

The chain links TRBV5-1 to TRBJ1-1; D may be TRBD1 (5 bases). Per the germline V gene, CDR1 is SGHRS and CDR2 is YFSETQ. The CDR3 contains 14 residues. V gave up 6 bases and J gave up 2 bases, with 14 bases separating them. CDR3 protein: CASNHLDTNTEAFF. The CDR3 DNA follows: TGCGCCAGCAACCACTTGGACACCAACACTGAAGCTTTCTTT.

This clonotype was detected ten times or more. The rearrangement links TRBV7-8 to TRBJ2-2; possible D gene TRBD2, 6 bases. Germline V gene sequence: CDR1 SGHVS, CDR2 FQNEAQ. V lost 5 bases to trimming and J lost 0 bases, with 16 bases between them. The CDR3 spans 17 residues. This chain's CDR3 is CASSRKRVNANTGELFF. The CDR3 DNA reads TGTGCCAGCAGCCGGAAGCGGGTCAACGCGAACACCGGGGAGCTGTTTTTT.

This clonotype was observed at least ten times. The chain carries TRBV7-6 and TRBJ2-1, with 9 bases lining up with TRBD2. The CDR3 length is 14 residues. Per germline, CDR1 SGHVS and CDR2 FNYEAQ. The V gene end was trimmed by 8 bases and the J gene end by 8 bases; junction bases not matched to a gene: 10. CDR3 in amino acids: CASGWGTSSDEQFF. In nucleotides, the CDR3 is TGTGCCAGCGGGTGGGGGACTAGCTCAGATGAGCAGTTCTTC.

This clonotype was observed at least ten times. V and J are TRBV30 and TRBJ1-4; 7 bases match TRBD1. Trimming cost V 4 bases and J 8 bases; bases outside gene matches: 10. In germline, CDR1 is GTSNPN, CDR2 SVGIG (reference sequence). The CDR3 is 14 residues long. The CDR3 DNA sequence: TGTGCCTGGACCTGGACAGGAGGCTCGGAAAAACTGTTTTTT. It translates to CAWTWTGGSEKLFF. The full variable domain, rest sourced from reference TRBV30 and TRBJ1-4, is SQTIHQWPATLVQPVGSPLSLECTVEGTSNPNLYWYRQAAGRGLQLLFYSVGIGQISSEVPQNLSASRPQDRQFILSSKKLLLSDSGFYLCAWTWTGGSEKLFFGSGTQLSVL.

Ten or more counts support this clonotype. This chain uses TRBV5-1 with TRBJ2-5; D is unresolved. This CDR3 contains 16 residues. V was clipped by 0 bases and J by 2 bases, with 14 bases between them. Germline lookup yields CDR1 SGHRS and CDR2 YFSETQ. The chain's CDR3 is CASSLGGGGIQETQYF. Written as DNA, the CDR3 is TGCGCCAGCAGCTTGGGTGGTGGTGGAATACAAGAGACCCAGTACTTC.

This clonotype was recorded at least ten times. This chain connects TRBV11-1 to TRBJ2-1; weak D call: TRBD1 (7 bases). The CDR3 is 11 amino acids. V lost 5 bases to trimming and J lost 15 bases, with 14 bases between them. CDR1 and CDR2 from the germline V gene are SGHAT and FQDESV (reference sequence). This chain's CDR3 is CASSRGTDVFF. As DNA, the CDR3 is TGTGCCAGCAGCCGGGGGACAGATGTGTTCTTC.